The 5 T cell receptor beta chains below were found in one sample sequenced in a study of beta chain features in type 1 diabetes. As every portion of the isolated RNA was reverse transcribed, the sequencing read expressed TCRB transcripts. Some clones are missing from TCRdb's copy, which holds only in-frame ones; the method was immunoSEQ multiplex PCR. The sample has around 250,000 clones, 27% seen once. Sequencing was performed on central memory CD4+ T cells from blood. These receptors all stem from a man aged 30 to 39 in good health.

The V gene is TRBV29-1, the J gene TRBJ2-1, with a possible D match to TRBD2 (6 bases). V was cut by 6 bases and J by 4 bases, with 13 bases left in between. The germline V gene encodes CDR1 SQVTM and CDR2 ANQGSEA. CDR3 size: 13 residues. The CDR3: CSVGGDWYNEQFF. DNA for the CDR3: TGCAGCGTGGGGGGTGACTGGTACAATGAGCAGTTCTTC.

The chain links TRBV29-1 to TRBJ2-7; no clear D. Germline CDR1 SQVTM, CDR2 ANQGSEA. The length of the CDR3 is 12 residues. V lost 7 bases, J lost 7 bases, and 17 bases lay in between. The CDR3 DNA reads as TGCAGCGCCCTGCACTCACGAGGAGAGCAGTACTTC. It codes for CSALHSRGEQYF.

V usage is TRBV9 and J usage is TRBJ2-5; 10 bases are shared with TRBD2. This CDR3 has 16 amino acids. The junction had 6 bases not matched to a gene; V was cut back by 4 bases and J by 0 bases. Germline CDR1 and CDR2: SGDLS and YYNGEE. The CDR3 protein is CASSTGTSAYQETQYF. The CDR3 DNA sequence: TGTGCCAGCAGCACAGGGACTAGCGCGTACCAAGAGACCCAGTACTTC.

To note about this clone: Other DNA variants within this sample encode the same CDR3. The chain links TRBV11-3 to TRBJ2-5, with TRBD1 matching over 7 bases. The CDR3 consists of 13 residues. The V gene's germline CDR1 is SGHNT and CDR2 YENEEA. J gave up 5 bases and V 5 bases, and 5 bases lay outside the gene matches. This CDR3 reads CASSVGQSETQYF. CDR3 bases: TGTGCCAGCAGCGTGGGACAGAGTGAGACCCAGTACTTC. Supplemented by reference TRBV11-3 and TRBJ2-5, the full variable domain reads EAGVVQSPRYKIIEKKQPVAFWCNPISGHNTLYWYLQNLGQGPELLIRYENEEAVDDSQLPKDRFSAERLKGVDSTLKIQPAELGDSAVYLCASSVGQSETQYFGPGTRLLVL.

This clone was counted only a few times. The chain uses TRBV7-9 and TRBJ2-5, with D possibly TRBD2 on 7 matching bases. The CDR3 runs to 13 residues. V lost 5 bases, J lost 5 bases, and 12 bases lay in between. Per germline, CDR1 SEHNR and CDR2 FQNEAQ (reference sequence). CDR3 sequence reads: CASSPQGGETQYF. The CDR3 DNA follows: TGTGCCAGCAGCCCACAGGGAGGGGAGACCCAGTACTTC.